This T cell receptor (beta chain) stems from a study of blood T cell repertoires in COVID-19. About the research overall: Samples came from the United States, Italy and Spain, spanning acute and convalescent COVID-19. PBMCs, B-cell-depleted T cells, or T cells were the source of the cDNA or gDNA that made up the material.

In the original workflow: Reference gene primers were amplified, and this amplification served to estimate nucleated cell counts. Sequencing was performed with immunoSEQ multiplex PCR; in TCRdb, only in-frame clones are kept and a portion is missing. V and J calls and clone size are given by that table; D and trimming were obtained from the DNA. The sample lists around 16,000 clones, approximately 90% occurring once. This receptor was obtained from a human donor in a cohort sampled during active COVID-19. The material sequenced was peripheral blood.

The CDR3 region is CATIAGGPADTQYF. Here the CDR3 DNA reads TGTGCCACAATAGCGGGGGGGCCAGCCGATACGCAGTATTTT. V is TRBV10-3 and J is TRBJ2-3, with 11 bases matching TRBD2. Germline CDR1 and CDR2: ENHRY and SYGVKD. This CDR3 region has 14 residues. The V and J ends lost 10 bases and 6 bases, in that order; junction bases with no gene match: 9.